The 2 T cell receptor beta chains in this list originate from one sample, sequenced in a study of blood T cell repertoires in COVID-19. Profiled with immunoSEQ multiplex PCR; TCRdb holds only in-frame clones, not every one. The data show about 210,000 clones, about 92% seen once. Sequencing was carried out using peripheral blood. These receptors originate from a man aged 30-40 years with acute or convalescent COVID-19.

The rearrangement links TRBV15 to TRBJ2-5; 7 nucleotides match TRBD2. Per the germline V gene, CDR1 is LNHNV and CDR2 is YYDKDF (reference sequence). The V segment lost 0 bases and the J segment 5 bases; nucleotides outside the gene matches: 6. The CDR3 has 15 amino acids. The CDR3 bases are TGTGCCACCAGCAGAGATGTGGGAGCGGGGGAGACCCAGTACTTC. It specifies CATSRDVGAGETQYF.

The chain couples TRBV18 to TRBJ1-5; D call uncertain. This CDR3 is 14 amino acids long. Germline CDR1 and CDR2: KGHSH and LQKENI. V lost 5 bases and J lost 6, with 14 bases in between. The CDR3: CASSDTRAGQPQHF. DNA for the CDR3: TGTGCCAGCTCAGACACTCGGGCGGGTCAGCCCCAGCATTTT.